The TCR beta chain under discussion was sequenced for a study of blood T cell repertoires in COVID-19. CDR1 and CDR2 (germline): ENHRY, SYGVKD. With 5 bases clipped from V and 4 bases from J, the junction kept 4 bases outside the gene matches. The CDR3 spans 13 residues. Participants came from roughly 23 US areas, aged roughly 18 to 100 years. Donors were grouped by their self-reported clinical history. Data came from immunoSEQ multiplex PCR; TCRdb stores just in-frame clones and leaves some out. The table records some 400,000 clones, over 85% of them present only once. Input material: PBMCs or T cells enriched from blood (not recorded which). The genes are TRBV10-3 and TRBJ1-2, with 7 positions matching TRBD1. The receptor was derived from a woman in her twenties or thirties who had recovered from COVID-19. The DNA for the CDR3 is TGTGCCATCAGTCCGGGACAGACCTATGGCTACACCTTC. Translated, it gives CAISPGQTYGYTF.